This T cell receptor (beta chain) comes out of a study of response to subunit inactivated influenza vaccine. Study results and caveats: The authors suggested that few new T cells are recruited per seasonal influenza vaccination.

This clonotype has more than one count but fewer than ten. Antigen specificity is unknown. Each CDR3 protein gets one entry after TCRdb re-called the RT-PCR reads with MiXCR. The table lists roughly 700,000 distinct CDR3 sequences, about 15% of them singletons, with less than 7% in the top ten. The germline gives CDR1 DFQATT, CDR2 SNEGSKA (reference sequence). V gave up 7 bases and J gave up 6 bases, with 14 bases separating them. The length of the CDR3 is 12 residues. The sequence derives from a man over 45 who received an inactivated influenza vaccine. The specimen comprised PBMCs from blood, sampled 14 to 15 days before vaccination. The chain uses TRBV20-1 and TRBJ2-3, with unresolved D. Here the CDR3 reads CSGTLWVDTQYF. For the CDR3, the DNA is TGCAGTGGAACACTTTGGGTGGATACGCAGTATTTT.